This TCR beta chain was observed in a study of beta chain features in type 1 diabetes. Findings of the study overall: In type 1 diabetes patients, VDJ junctions had fewer insertions; deletions at these junctions were more frequent. A moderate, significant TCRB CDR3 shortening appeared in type 1 diabetes across four CD4+ subsets.

This clone was counted a few times. What it recognizes is unknown. CDR1 and CDR2 (germline): SGHNT, YYREEE (reference sequence). The CDR3 length is 11 residues. Between the trimmed V and J ends, which lost 3 bases and 6 bases, there was a span of 7 bases. cDNA synthesis used the whole RNA isolate, giving expressed TCRB sequences. Sequencing used immunoSEQ multiplex PCR; TCRdb keeps in-frame clones, though not all of them. The data hold 200,000 to 300,000 clones, with about 20% observed a single time. Central memory, naive, regulatory and stem cell-like memory CD4+ cells were sorted by CD45RO/CCR7/CD25/CD127/CD95/CD27.

The TCR sequence derives from a middle-aged woman with type 1 diabetes. This chain links TRBV5-4 with TRBJ2-7, with no clear D. Sequencing used naive CD4+ T cells from blood. CDR3 bases: TGTGCCAGCAGCTCTCTCGGCGAGCAGTACTTC. Its protein is CASSSLGEQYF. Looking up the rest from reference TRBV5-4 and TRBJ2-7 gives the full variable domain: ETGVTQSPTHLIKTRGQQVTLRCSSQSGHNTVSWYQQALGQGPQFIFQYYREEENGRGNFPPRFSGLQFPNYSSELNVNALELDDSALYLCASSSLGEQYFGPGTRLTVT.